This T cell receptor (beta chain) was captured in a study of blood T cells in healthy people across ages. Overall study findings and caveats: The unknown donor CMV status may have confounded expanded clonotype changes.

Notes on this clonotype: Antigen specificity is unknown.

A second PCR of 7 to 11 cycles used a sample-barcoded 5' primer and a J-beta primer mix. In TCRdb, the 5' RACE reads were re-called with MiXCR into one record per CDR3 protein. The sample shows some 1,000,000 distinct CDR3 sequences, under 30% of them seen only once. J was trimmed by 5 bases and V by 5 bases; bases with no gene match: 15. This CDR3 spans 17 amino acids. Healthy individuals of Caucasian origin from Russia, aged roughly 6 to 100, served as donors. Samples had at least 6.5 million PBMCs isolated from them. This sample also appeared in a second study, on T cells of mothers and their children. That work adds: All RNA that had been extracted was used for cDNA synthesis at approximately 1.5 ug per 15 ul.

The sample consisted of blood. This receptor was taken from a girl under 10 years old in good health. The chain recombines TRBV12-3 or TRBV12-4 with TRBJ1-2; 9 bases are shared with TRBD1. The CDR3 DNA is TGTGCCAGCAGTCAATCCAACACGCCGGGACAGGGTTATGGCTACACCTTC. It is translated as CASSQSNTPGQGYGYTF.